These T cell receptor beta chains were read from a single sample in a study of blood T cell repertoires in COVID-19. Clones were read by immunoSEQ multiplex PCR, and TCRdb kept only the in-frame ones, dropping some. The profile shows over 200,000 clones, approximately 88% of them singletons. Input material: peripheral blood. All receptors come from a man in his sixties who had recovered from COVID-19. Each CDR3 is given with its conserved first and last residue. A D gene is named only where the DNA matches it firmly. Size is omitted from some rows. Given values are once, few, many or a class for expanded clones.

clone size	V gene	J gene	D gene	CDR3 DNA	CDR3 protein
NA	TRBV7-3	TRBJ2-2	TRBD2	TGTGCCAGCAGTCAGACTAGCGGGGTGAACACCGGGGAGCTGTTTTTT	CASSQTSGVNTGELFF
NA	TRBV7-2	TRBJ2-2	TRBD2	TGTGCCAGCAGGGTCACTAGCGGGTCCGGGGAGCTGTTTTTT	CASRVTSGSGELFF
NA	TRBV19	TRBJ2-5	TRBD1	TGTGCCAGTAGTCCCTGGACAGGTCCCCAAGAGACCCAGTACTTC	CASSPWTGPQETQYF
NA	TRBV12-3/TRBV12-4	TRBJ2-3	NA	TGTGCCAGCAGTCCCAACACAGATACGCAGTATTTT	CASSPNTDTQYF
NA	TRBV5-8	TRBJ2-1	NA	TGTGCCAGCAGCTCCCGGAGGGGCTGGGGGACCATTGAGCAGTTCTTC	CASSSRRGWGTIEQFF
NA	TRBV18	TRBJ2-7	TRBD1	TGTGCCAGCTCACCTGCCGGGACAGGGGTGCCCTACGAGCAGTACTTC	CASSPAGTGVPYEQYF
once	TRBV30	TRBJ1-6	NA	TGTGCCTGGGGGGGGAGGCCCCTCCACTTT	CAWGGRPLHF
NA	TRBV10-3	TRBJ2-2	TRBD2	TGTGCCATCAGTGGGACTAGCGCGAACACCGGGGAGCTGTTTTTT	CAISGTSANTGELFF
NA	TRBV7-3	TRBJ2-7	TRBD2	TGTGCCAGCAGCCCCGGGACTAGCGGCTACGAGCAGTACTTC	CASSPGTSGYEQYF
NA	TRBV5-1	TRBJ2-7	TRBD1	TGCGCCAGCAGCTTGGTACAGGGGACCTACGAGCAGTACTTC	CASSLVQGTYEQYF
NA	TRBV29-1	TRBJ2-1	TRBD2	TGCAGCGTTGCCTTAGCGGGAGGGCGTCTACATGAGCAGTTCTTC	CSVALAGGRLHEQFF
NA	TRBV9	TRBJ2-7	TRBD1	TGTGCCAGCAGCCCAGCCGGGACAGGGGACTACGAGCAGTACTTC	CASSPAGTGDYEQYF
NA	TRBV2	TRBJ2-7	TRBD1	TGTGCCAGCAGGAGGGACAGGAACTACGAGCAGTACTTC	CASRRDRNYEQYF
NA	TRBV7-2	TRBJ2-5	NA	TGTGCCAGCAGCTTAGGCCCGACAGTGCAGGGGACCCAGTACTTC	CASSLGPTVQGTQYF
NA	TRBV20-1	TRBJ2-1	TRBD2	TGCAGTGCTGGTGGGGGAGGGAGAGCCTACAATGAGCAGTTCTTC	CSAGGGGRAYNEQFF
NA	TRBV14	TRBJ2-3	TRBD1	TGTGCCAGCAGCCCTTTGGGACAGGGTAGCACAGATACGCAGTATTTT	CASSPLGQGSTDTQYF
NA	TRBV5-6	TRBJ2-2	NA	TGTGCCAGCAGCTTGGATCAGGGAAGGTACACCGGGGAGCTGTTTTTT	CASSLDQGRYTGELFF
NA	TRBV7-9	TRBJ1-2	NA	TGTGCCAGCAGTCGAACAGACCCGGGCTACACCTTC	CASSRTDPGYTF